Listed below are T cell receptor beta chains from one sample, sequenced in a study of T cell changes during pregnancy in multiple sclerosis. Sequencing was performed with immunoSEQ multiplex PCR; in TCRdb, only in-frame clones are kept and a portion is missing. The sample has 95,000 to 100,000 clones, 75% to 95% seen once. The material sequenced was peripheral blood, taken in the second trimester of pregnancy. These receptors were taken from a female donor with multiple sclerosis, enrolled in a pregnancy study. CDR3s include the opening cysteine and the closing phenylalanine or tryptophan. A D gene is named only where the DNA matches it firmly. A clone size is listed for some rows: how often the clone was seen (once, few, many), or a class if it is expanded.

V: TRBV19
size: NA
length: 16
D: NA
J: TRBJ2-1
CDR3: CASSWSGEYSYNEQFF
DNA: TGTGCCAGTAGTTGGTCAGGGGAATACTCCTACAATGAGCAGTTCTTC

V: TRBV28
size: NA
length: 16
D: NA
J: TRBJ2-4
CDR3: CASSLSEFAVLNIQYF
DNA: TGTGCCAGCAGTTTATCCGAGTTTGCCGTATTGAACATTCAGTACTTC

V: TRBV5-4
size: NA
length: 14
D: NA
J: TRBJ2-5
CDR3: CASSSGQRQETQYF
DNA: TGTGCCAGCAGCTCCGGACAGAGACAAGAGACCCAGTACTTC

V: TRBV6-4
size: NA
length: 13
D: NA
J: TRBJ1-1
CDR3: CAIDGQMNTEAFF
DNA: TGTGCCATCGACGGACAGATGAACACTGAAGCTTTCTTT

V: TRBV19
size: NA
length: 15
D: TRBD1
J: TRBJ1-4
CDR3: CASSPGTATNEKLFF
DNA: TGTGCCAGTAGTCCCGGGACAGCAACTAATGAAAAACTGTTTTTT

V: TRBV28
size: NA
length: 11
D: NA
J: TRBJ1-1
CDR3: CASRTQEGAFF
DNA: TGTGCCAGCAGAACTCAAGAGGGCGCTTTCTTT

V: TRBV9
size: NA
length: 15
D: TRBD1
J: TRBJ1-2
CDR3: CASSVKGAPPNVYTF
DNA: TGTGCCAGCAGCGTAAAGGGGGCCCCTCCCAATGTCTACACCTTC

V: TRBV19
size: NA
length: 16
D: NA
J: TRBJ2-2
CDR3: CASSNRQSRNTGELFF
DNA: TGTGCCAGTAGCAACCGACAGAGTCGGAACACCGGGGAGCTGTTTTTT

V: TRBV7-9
size: NA
length: 19
D: TRBD2
J: TRBJ2-6
CDR3: CAYLPGGDQKLSGANVLTF
DNA: TGTGCCTATCTGCCCGGGGGGGATCAGAAACTTTCTGGGGCCAACGTCCTGACTTTC

V: TRBV7-9
size: NA
length: 10
D: NA
J: TRBJ1-4
CDR3: CASGGEKLFF
DNA: TGTGCCAGCGGTGGCGAAAAACTGTTTTTT

V: TRBV7-8
size: NA
length: 15
D: TRBD1
J: TRBJ2-5
CDR3: CASSLGQGKEETQYF
DNA: TGTGCCAGCAGCTTAGGACAGGGGAAAGAAGAGACCCAGTACTTC

V: TRBV6-5
size: NA
length: 13
D: NA
J: TRBJ1-5
CDR3: CASSEVANQPQHF
DNA: TGTGCCAGCAGTGAGGTAGCAAATCAGCCCCAGCATTTT

V: TRBV13
size: NA
length: 16
D: TRBD2
J: TRBJ2-1
CDR3: CASSPTGLAAFNEQFF
DNA: TGTGCCAGCAGCCCTACCGGACTAGCGGCCTTCAATGAGCAGTTCTTC

V: TRBV7-8
size: NA
length: 15
D: NA
J: TRBJ2-2
CDR3: CASSLARQKAGELFF
DNA: TGTGCCAGCAGCTTAGCGCGGCAAAAGGCGGGGGAGCTGTTTTTT

V: TRBV25-1
size: NA
length: 15
D: TRBD1
J: TRBJ1-5
CDR3: CASSQGAFPDQPQHF
DNA: TGTGCCAGCAGCCAGGGGGCTTTCCCAGATCAGCCCCAGCATTTT

V: TRBV19
size: NA
length: 16
D: TRBD2
J: TRBJ2-1
CDR3: CASSPYLAGGPDEQFF
DNA: TGTGCCAGTAGTCCCTACCTAGCGGGAGGGCCGGATGAGCAGTTCTTC

V: TRBV28
size: NA
length: 15
D: NA
J: TRBJ2-1
CDR3: CASSFGSGPYNEQFF
DNA: TGTGCCAGCAGTTTCGGGAGCGGACCCTACAATGAGCAGTTCTTC

V: TRBV5-1
size: NA
length: 15
D: NA
J: TRBJ2-6
CDR3: CASNGGVSGANVLTF
DNA: TGCGCCAGCAATGGAGGGGTCTCTGGGGCCAACGTCCTGACTTTC

V: TRBV5-1
size: NA
length: 16
D: TRBD1
J: TRBJ1-1
CDR3: CASSSTTGEVNTEAFF
DNA: TGCGCCAGCAGCTCCACGACAGGGGAAGTGAACACTGAAGCTTTCTTT

V: TRBV30
size: NA
length: 18
D: TRBD2
J: TRBJ2-1
CDR3: CAWSVIAGGPWGVNEQFF
DNA: TGTGCCTGGAGTGTAATAGCGGGAGGGCCCTGGGGTGTGAATGAGCAGTTCTTC

V: TRBV28
size: few
length: 16
D: NA
J: TRBJ1-2
CDR3: CASSLKRWREAGGYTF
DNA: TGTGCCAGCAGTTTAAAAAGATGGCGAGAGGCGGGGGGCTACACCTTC

V: TRBV28
size: NA
length: 16
D: TRBD2
J: TRBJ2-2
CDR3: CASLNGLASNTGELFF
DNA: TGTGCCAGCCTCAATGGACTAGCCTCGAACACCGGGGAGCTGTTTTTT

V: TRBV27
size: once
length: 19
D: TRBD2
J: TRBJ2-2
CDR3: CASSIKPPGTSGVSGELFF
DNA: TGTGCCAGCAGTATTAAACCTCCCGGGACTAGCGGGGTCTCCGGGGAGCTGTTTTTT

V: TRBV12-5
size: NA
length: 13
D: TRBD1
J: TRBJ2-3
CDR3: CASGLTGGDTQYF
DNA: TGTGCTAGTGGTTTAACAGGGGGTGATACGCAGTATTTT

V: TRBV6-6
size: NA
length: 14
D: NA
J: TRBJ2-7
CDR3: CASTVFRDTSEQYF
DNA: TGTGCCAGCACCGTCTTCCGGGACACCAGCGAGCAGTACTTC

V: TRBV6-5
size: NA
length: 13
D: NA
J: TRBJ2-7
CDR3: CASRDLPSYEQYF
DNA: TGTGCCAGCCGGGACTTACCGTCCTACGAGCAGTACTTC

V: TRBV5-1
size: NA
length: 16
D: NA
J: TRBJ2-1
CDR3: CASSLRFSSDYNEQFF
DNA: TGCGCCAGCAGCTTACGCTTCTCTAGCGACTACAATGAGCAGTTCTTC

V: TRBV7-8
size: NA
length: 14
D: NA
J: TRBJ1-5
CDR3: CASSLTRVIWPQHF
DNA: TGTGCCAGCAGCTTAACGCGGGTTATTTGGCCCCAGCATTTT

V: TRBV29-1
size: NA
length: 13
D: NA
J: TRBJ2-4
CDR3: CSVDPGTQNIQYF
DNA: TGCAGCGTTGACCCAGGAACCCAAAACATTCAGTACTTC

V: TRBV5-1
size: NA
length: 14
D: NA
J: TRBJ2-5
CDR3: CASSLSGIRETQYF
DNA: TGCGCCAGCAGCTTGTCAGGGATACGAGAGACCCAGTACTTC

V: TRBV10-3
size: NA
length: 15
D: NA
J: TRBJ2-3
CDR3: CAITPGTPSTDTQYF
DNA: TGTGCCATCACCCCGGGGACTCCTAGCACAGATACGCAGTATTTT

V: TRBV5-5
size: few
length: 12
D: NA
J: TRBJ2-7
CDR3: CASSSENYEQYF
DNA: TGTGCCAGCAGCTCAGAAAACTACGAGCAGTACTTC

V: TRBV9
size: NA
length: 15
D: NA
J: TRBJ2-7
CDR3: CASSDGAGQSMEQYF
DNA: TGTGCCAGCAGTGATGGGGCAGGGCAATCCATGGAGCAGTACTTC

V: TRBV2
size: NA
length: 19
D: NA
J: TRBJ2-6
CDR3: CASSLRQLSLLSGANVLTF
DNA: TGTGCCAGCAGTTTACGACAGTTGAGCTTACTATCTGGGGCCAACGTCCTGACTTTC

V: TRBV11-2
size: NA
length: 15
D: TRBD1
J: TRBJ1-3
CDR3: CASSLTGGSGNTIYF
DNA: TGTGCCAGCAGCTTGACAGGGGGCTCTGGAAACACCATATATTTT

V: TRBV28
size: NA
length: 15
D: NA
J: TRBJ2-7
CDR3: CASSSMRDFSYEQYF
DNA: TGTGCCAGCAGCAGTATGCGGGACTTCTCCTACGAGCAGTACTTC